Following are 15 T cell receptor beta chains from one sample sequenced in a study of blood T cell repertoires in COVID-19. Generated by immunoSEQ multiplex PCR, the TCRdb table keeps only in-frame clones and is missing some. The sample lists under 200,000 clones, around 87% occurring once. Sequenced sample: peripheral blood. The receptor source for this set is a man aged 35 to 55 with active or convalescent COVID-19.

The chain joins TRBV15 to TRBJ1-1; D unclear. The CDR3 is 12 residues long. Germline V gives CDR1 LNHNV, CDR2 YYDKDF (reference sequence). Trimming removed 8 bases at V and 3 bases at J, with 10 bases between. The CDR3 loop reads CATGPGYTEAFF. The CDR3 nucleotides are TGTGCCACCGGACCGGGGTACACTGAAGCTTTCTTT.

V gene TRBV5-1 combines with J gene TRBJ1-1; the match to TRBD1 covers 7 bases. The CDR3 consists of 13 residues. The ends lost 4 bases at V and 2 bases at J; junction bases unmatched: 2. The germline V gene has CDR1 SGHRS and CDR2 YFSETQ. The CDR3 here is CASSRTGNTEAFF. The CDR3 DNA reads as TGCGCCAGCAGCAGGACAGGCAACACTGAAGCTTTCTTT.

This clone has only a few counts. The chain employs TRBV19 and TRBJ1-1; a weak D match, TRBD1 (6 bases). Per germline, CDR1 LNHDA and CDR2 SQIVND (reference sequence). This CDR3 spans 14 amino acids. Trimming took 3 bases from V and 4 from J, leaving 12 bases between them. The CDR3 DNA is TGTGCCAGTAGTATCACAGGGACGGGCACTGAAGCTTTCTTT. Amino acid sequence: CASSITGTGTEAFF.

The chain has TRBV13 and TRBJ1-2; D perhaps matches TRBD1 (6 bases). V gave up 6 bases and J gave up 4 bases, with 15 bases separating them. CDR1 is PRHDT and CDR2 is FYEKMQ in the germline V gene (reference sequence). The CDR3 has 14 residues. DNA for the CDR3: TGTGCCAGCAGATCCGCAGGGGTGAGCTATGGCTACACCTTC. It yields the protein CASRSAGVSYGYTF.

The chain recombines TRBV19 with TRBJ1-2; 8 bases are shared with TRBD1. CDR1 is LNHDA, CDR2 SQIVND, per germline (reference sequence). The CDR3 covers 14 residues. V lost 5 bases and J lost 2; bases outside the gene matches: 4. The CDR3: CASSQQGDNYGYTF. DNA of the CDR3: TGTGCCAGTAGTCAACAGGGGGACAACTATGGCTACACCTTC.

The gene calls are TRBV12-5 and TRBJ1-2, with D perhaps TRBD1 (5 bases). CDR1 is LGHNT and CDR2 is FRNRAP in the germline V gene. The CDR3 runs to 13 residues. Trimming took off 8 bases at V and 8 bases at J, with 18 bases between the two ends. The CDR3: CASRRGRPGGYTF. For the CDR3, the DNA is TGTGCTAGTAGGAGGGGCAGACCCGGAGGCTACACCTTC.

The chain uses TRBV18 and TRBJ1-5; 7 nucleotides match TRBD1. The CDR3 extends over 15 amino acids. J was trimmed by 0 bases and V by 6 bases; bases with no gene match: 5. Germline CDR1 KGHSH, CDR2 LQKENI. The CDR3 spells CASSRQGGSNQPQHF. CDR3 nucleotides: TGTGCCAGCTCCCGTCAGGGGGGTAGCAATCAGCCCCAGCATTTT.

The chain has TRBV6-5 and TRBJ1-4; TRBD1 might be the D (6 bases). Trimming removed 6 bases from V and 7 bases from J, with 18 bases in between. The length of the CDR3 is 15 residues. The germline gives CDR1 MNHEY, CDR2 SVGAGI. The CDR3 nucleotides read TGTGCCAGCAGCCTCCTCAGGGGCCGGGGTGAAAAACTGTTTTTT. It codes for CASSLLRGRGEKLFF.

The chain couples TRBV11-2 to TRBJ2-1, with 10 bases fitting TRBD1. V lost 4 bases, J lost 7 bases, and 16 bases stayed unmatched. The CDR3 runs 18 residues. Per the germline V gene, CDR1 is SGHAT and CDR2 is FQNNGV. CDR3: CASSSIQGRQGANNEQFF. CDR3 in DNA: TGTGCCAGCAGCTCAATTCAAGGGAGACAGGGGGCGAATAATGAGCAGTTCTTC.

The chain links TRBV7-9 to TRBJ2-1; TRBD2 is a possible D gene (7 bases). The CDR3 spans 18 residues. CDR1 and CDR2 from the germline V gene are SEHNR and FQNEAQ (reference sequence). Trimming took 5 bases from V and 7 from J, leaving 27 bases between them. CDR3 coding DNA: TGTGCCAGCAGCCCCAGTCGCGGGGACCGGGGGGCACAGAATGAGCAGTTCTTC. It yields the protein CASSPSRGDRGAQNEQFF.

The CDR3 DNA reads as TGTGCCAGCAGCCGGAGGGACGGAAATTCACCCCTCCACTTT. This translates into CASSRRDGNSPLHF. The chain links TRBV13 to TRBJ1-6; perhaps TRBD1 as D (5 bases). This CDR3 region has 14 residues. Germline V gene lookup returns CDR1 PRHDT and CDR2 FYEKMQ (reference sequence). V dropped 5 bases and J dropped 7 bases, with 12 bases sitting between them.

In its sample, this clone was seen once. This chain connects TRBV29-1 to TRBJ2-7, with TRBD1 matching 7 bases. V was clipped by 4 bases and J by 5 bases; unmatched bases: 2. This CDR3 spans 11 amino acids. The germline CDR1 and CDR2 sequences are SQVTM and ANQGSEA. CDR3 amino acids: CSVGQGHEQYF. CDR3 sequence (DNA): TGCAGCGTTGGACAGGGCCACGAGCAGTACTTC.

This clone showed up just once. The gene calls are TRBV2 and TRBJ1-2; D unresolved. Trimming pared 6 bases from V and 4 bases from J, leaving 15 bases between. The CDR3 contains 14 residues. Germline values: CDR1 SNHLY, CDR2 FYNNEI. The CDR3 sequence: CASRLEGSAYGYTF. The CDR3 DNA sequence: TGTGCCAGCAGGTTAGAGGGTTCAGCCTATGGCTACACCTTC.

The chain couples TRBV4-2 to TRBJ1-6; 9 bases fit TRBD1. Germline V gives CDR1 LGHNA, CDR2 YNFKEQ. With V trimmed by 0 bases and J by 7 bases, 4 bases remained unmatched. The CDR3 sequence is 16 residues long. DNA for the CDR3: TGTGCCAGCAGCCAAGATCGAGACAGGGGGAATTCACCCCTCCACTTT. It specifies CASSQDRDRGNSPLHF.

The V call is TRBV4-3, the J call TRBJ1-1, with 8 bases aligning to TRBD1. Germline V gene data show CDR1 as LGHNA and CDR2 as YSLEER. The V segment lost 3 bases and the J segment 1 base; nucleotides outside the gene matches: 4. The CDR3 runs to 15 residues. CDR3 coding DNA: TGCGCCAGCAGCCAGACCGGGACAGGGAACACTGAAGCTTTCTTT. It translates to CASSQTGTGNTEAFF.